Presented here are 5 T cell receptor beta chains from one specimen sequenced in a study of blood T cell repertoires in COVID-19. Some clones are missing from TCRdb's copy, which holds only in-frame ones; the method was immunoSEQ multiplex PCR. The sample carries about 400,000 clones, roughly 86% recorded once. The sequencing sample was made of PBMCs or T cells enriched from blood (not recorded which). The receptors here all came from a woman in her twenties or thirties who had recovered from COVID-19.

This chain connects TRBV7-3 to TRBJ1-1; D unclear. With 1 base removed from V and 9 bases from J, the gap between germline ends came to 12 bases. Germline lookup yields CDR1 SGHTA and CDR2 FQGTGA. This CDR3 is 13 amino acids long. This CDR3 reads CASSLIRSGKAFF. In DNA, the CDR3 is TGTGCCAGCAGCTTAATCAGGTCGGGGAAAGCTTTCTTT.

This chain links TRBV6-5 with TRBJ1-1, with D hard to call. With 6 bases removed from V and 0 bases from J, the gap between germline ends came to 14 bases. Germline values: CDR1 MNHEY, CDR2 SVGAGI. CDR3 size: 15 residues. CDR3 sequence: CASRPGRRLNTEAFF. In nucleotides, the CDR3 is TGTGCCAGCAGGCCCGGTCGGCGGTTGAACACTGAAGCTTTCTTT.

This clone was counted once. V gene TRBV9 combines with J gene TRBJ2-7, with a weak D call TRBD1 (6 bases). The germline CDR1 and CDR2 sequences are SGDLS and YYNGEE. The V gene lost 3 bases and the J gene lost 2 bases, with 12 bases spanning the gap. The CDR3 totals 14 residues. The DNA of the CDR3 is TGTGCCAGCAGCGCCGGGGACACCGCCTACGAGCAGTACTTC. Protein: CASSAGDTAYEQYF.

The rearrangement joins TRBV19 to TRBJ2-1; D is undetermined. Trimming pared 5 bases from V and 3 bases from J, leaving 8 bases between. Germline V gives CDR1 LNHDA, CDR2 SQIVND (reference sequence). The CDR3 covers 13 residues. CDR3 residues: CASSVPIYNEQFF. DNA of the CDR3: TGTGCCAGTAGTGTTCCCATCTACAATGAGCAGTTCTTC. Together with reference TRBV19 and TRBJ2-1, the CDR3 gives the full variable domain: DGGITQSPKYLFRKEGQNVTLSCEQNLNHDAMYWYRQDPGQGLRLIYYSQIVNDFQKGDIAEGYSVSREKKESFPLTVTSAQKNPTAFYLCASSVPIYNEQFFGPGTRLTVL.

This clone has more than one count but fewer than ten. The gene calls are TRBV5-4 and TRBJ2-7; 12 bases fit TRBD2. In germline, CDR1 is SGHNT, CDR2 YYREEE (reference sequence). V shed 4 bases, J shed 0 bases, and the junction held 2 bases outside the gene matches. This CDR3 has 15 amino acids. For the CDR3, the DNA is TGTGCCAGCAGCCCTAGCGGGGGGGTCTCCTACGAGCAGTACTTC. Translation gives CASSPSGGVSYEQYF. The full variable domain, with the rest looked up from reference TRBV5-4 and TRBJ2-7, is ETGVTQSPTHLIKTRGQQVTLRCSSQSGHNTVSWYQQALGQGPQFIFQYYREEENGRGNFPPRFSGLQFPNYSSELNVNALELDDSALYLCASSPSGGVSYEQYFGPGTRLTVT.